The following is a T cell receptor beta chain sequence with its context. The target antigen is unknown. The treatment here: some 20 received Ad26.COV2.S at low or high dose, single or two shots; about 5 received placebo; per-sample allocation not given. Day 63 after the first injection of vaccine or placebo was the sampling time. The source of the sample is a study of Ad26.COV2.S vaccination and SARS-CoV-2 variants. Overall study context: In the study, Ad26.COV2.S was injected intramuscularly once, or twice 56 days apart. Study conclusions and caveats: Vaccine recipients surpassed placebo recipients in spike-specific TCR breadth.

Clones were read by immunoSEQ multiplex PCR, and TCRdb kept only the in-frame ones, dropping some. This table has about 440,000 clones, about 90% appearing once. Trimming cost V 2 bases and J 4 bases, with 16 bases left between them. CDR3 length: 15 residues. CDR1 and CDR2 (germline): SGHRS, YFSETQ. The material was peripheral blood, obtained in a trial of Ad26.COV2.S vaccine versus placebo. The rearrangement uses TRBV5-1 and TRBJ2-7; the D is unclear. This TCR was recovered from a person aged 18-65 years who received the Ad26.COV2.S COVID-19 vaccine or a placebo. The CDR3 here is CASSLTSAPPYEQYF. The CDR3 DNA reads TGCGCCAGCAGCTTAACGTCCGCCCCTCCTTACGAGCAGTACTTC.